A selection of T cell receptor beta chains follows, all from one sample in a study of cytomegalovirus exposure and HLA in healthy donors. The repertoire was sequenced with immunoSEQ multiplex PCR; TCRdb's copy has only in-frame clones and lacks some. The sample carries about 78,000 clones, less than 85% recorded once. The sequencing sample was made of PBMCs. The receptors were gathered from a male donor in good health and CMV-seronegative. The CDR3 runs from the conserved cysteine through the conserved F or W. The D gene is left open where the match is weak. Clone size is shown for a subset of rows, as once, few, many or a class of expanded clone.

d_gene: -
j_gene: TRBJ1-6
v_gene: TRBV6-6
abundance: -
CDR3nt: TGTGCCAGCAGGGGGAGCTCCTATAATTCACCCCTCCACTTT
CDR3aa: CASRGSSYNSPLHF

d_gene: -
j_gene: TRBJ1-2
v_gene: TRBV6-1
abundance: few
CDR3nt: TGTGCCAGCAGTCAGAGCAACTATGGCTACCCCTTC
CDR3aa: CASSQSNYGYPF

d_gene: TRBD2
j_gene: TRBJ2-3
v_gene: TRBV11-2
abundance: -
CDR3nt: TGTGCCAGCAGTTGGCGGGCTAGCGGGAGGGCAGATACGCAGTATTTT
CDR3aa: CASSWRASGRADTQYF

d_gene: -
j_gene: TRBJ1-2
v_gene: TRBV7-8
abundance: -
CDR3nt: TGTGCCAGCAGCTCGCCGGGACTAAGGGCCTATGGCTACACCTTC
CDR3aa: CASSSPGLRAYGYTF

d_gene: TRBD1
j_gene: TRBJ2-1
v_gene: TRBV28
abundance: -
CDR3nt: TGTGCCAGTAACCCACAGGGGGCCTACAATGAGCAGTTCTTC
CDR3aa: CASNPQGAYNEQFF

d_gene: -
j_gene: TRBJ2-7
v_gene: TRBV18
abundance: few
CDR3nt: TGTGCCAGCTCACCGGGGCAGGTGGGCTACGAGCAGTACTTC
CDR3aa: CASSPGQVGYEQYF

d_gene: -
j_gene: TRBJ1-5
v_gene: TRBV19
abundance: few
CDR3nt: TGTGCCAGTAGTATTACTTTCGATCAGCCCCAGCATTTT
CDR3aa: CASSITFDQPQHF

d_gene: -
j_gene: TRBJ1-1
v_gene: TRBV11-2
abundance: -
CDR3nt: TGTGCCAGCAGCTTATTTGGGACAAGAGGAGAGGCTTTCTTT
CDR3aa: CASSLFGTRGEAFF

d_gene: -
j_gene: TRBJ2-5
v_gene: TRBV9
abundance: few
CDR3nt: TGTGCCAGCAGCGTAGCGGGCCAAGAGACCCAGTACTTC
CDR3aa: CASSVAGQETQYF

d_gene: TRBD1
j_gene: TRBJ1-2
v_gene: TRBV18
abundance: -
CDR3nt: TGTGCCAGCTCACCAACGGGACAGGGGGCACCACCATATGGCTACACCTTC
CDR3aa: CASSPTGQGAPPYGYTF

d_gene: -
j_gene: TRBJ2-6
v_gene: TRBV2
abundance: -
CDR3nt: TGTGCCAGCAGTACCGCAATGGACGGGATCGGGGCCAACGTCCTGACTTTC
CDR3aa: CASSTAMDGIGANVLTF

d_gene: TRBD1
j_gene: TRBJ1-5
v_gene: TRBV4-2
abundance: -
CDR3nt: TGTGCCAGCAGCCAAGGGGCCCTGACAGGGAGTCAGCCCCAGAATTTT
CDR3aa: CASSQGALTGSQPQNF

d_gene: -
j_gene: TRBJ2-1
v_gene: TRBV11-2
abundance: -
CDR3nt: TGTGCCAGCAGCACCGAGGAGGGTGAGCAGTTCTTC
CDR3aa: CASSTEEGEQFF

d_gene: -
j_gene: TRBJ2-5
v_gene: TRBV5-1
abundance: few
CDR3nt: TGCGCCAGCAGCCCGGGGTTAGCGGAAGAGACCCAGTACTTC
CDR3aa: CASSPGLAEETQYF

d_gene: -
j_gene: TRBJ1-2
v_gene: TRBV6-6
abundance: -
CDR3nt: TGTGCCAGCAGTTACACCTCCAGGTTTTTGAACTATGGCTACACCTTC
CDR3aa: CASSYTSRFLNYGYTF

d_gene: -
j_gene: TRBJ1-4
v_gene: TRBV12-5
abundance: -
CDR3nt: TGTGCTAGTGGTTGGATGCTTTCAGGCACCGAAAATGAAAAACTGTTTTTT
CDR3aa: CASGWMLSGTENEKLFF

d_gene: -
j_gene: TRBJ2-3
v_gene: TRBV5-6
abundance: few
CDR3nt: TGTGCCAGCAGTTGGGCCCCCACAGATACGCAGTATTTT
CDR3aa: CASSWAPTDTQYF

d_gene: TRBD1
j_gene: TRBJ1-1
v_gene: TRBV18
abundance: -
CDR3nt: TGTGCCAGCTCACCTGGCAGGGGGAACACTGAAACTTTCTTT
CDR3aa: CASSPGRGNTETFF

d_gene: -
j_gene: TRBJ2-5
v_gene: TRBV5-1
abundance: -
CDR3nt: TGCGCCAGCAACGAGGTACCCGGGGTCCTAGAGACCCAGTACTTC
CDR3aa: CASNEVPGVLETQYF

d_gene: -
j_gene: TRBJ1-6
v_gene: TRBV7-2
abundance: -
CDR3nt: TGTGCCAGCAGCTTCACAGGACAGAATTCACCCCTCCACTTT
CDR3aa: CASSFTGQNSPLHF

d_gene: -
j_gene: TRBJ2-3
v_gene: TRBV2
abundance: -
CDR3nt: TGTGCCAGCAGTCACCAATTTCAGGATACGCAGTATTTT
CDR3aa: CASSHQFQDTQYF

d_gene: -
j_gene: TRBJ2-7
v_gene: TRBV5-1
abundance: -
CDR3nt: TGCGCCAGCAGCTTGGCCGTGTCAGGGAACGTCAACGAGCAGTACTTC
CDR3aa: CASSLAVSGNVNEQYF

d_gene: TRBD1
j_gene: TRBJ2-7
v_gene: TRBV5-1
abundance: -
CDR3nt: TGCGCCAGCAAACGGGACAGGGTCTACGAGCAGTACTTC
CDR3aa: CASKRDRVYEQYF

d_gene: -
j_gene: TRBJ1-1
v_gene: TRBV7-8
abundance: -
CDR3nt: TGTGCCAGCAGCTTAGTTGGGGGCTGGATCACTGAAGCTTTCTTT
CDR3aa: CASSLVGGWITEAFF

d_gene: -
j_gene: TRBJ1-1
v_gene: TRBV19
abundance: -
CDR3nt: TGTGCCAGTAGTGAGGGTATGAACACTGAAGCTTTCTTT
CDR3aa: CASSEGMNTEAFF

d_gene: -
j_gene: TRBJ2-7
v_gene: TRBV7-9
abundance: -
CDR3nt: TGTGCCAGCAGCTTAGGTGGGGGGGCCCGAGTTTGGGACGAGCAGTACTTC
CDR3aa: CASSLGGGARVWDEQYF

d_gene: -
j_gene: TRBJ2-1
v_gene: TRBV4-1
abundance: -
CDR3nt: TGCGCCAGCAGCCGGGGAGGCTTGGTTCGTTCCTACAATGAGCAGTTCTTC
CDR3aa: CASSRGGLVRSYNEQFF